The following is a T cell receptor (beta chain) sequence with its context. Antigen: not known. The sample is drawn from a study of shared clonotypes between healthy human individuals. Findings and caveats of the study: Inspection by rarefaction showed sorted-subset sequencing to be incomplete despite large depth. Sampling covered blood only; tissue repertoires likely differ.

Here immunoSEQ multiplex PCR was the method, and the copy in TCRdb shows in-frame clones only, minus some. The repertoire consists of 1.6 million or so clones, with approximately 98.5% occurring once and the leading ten covering 0.36%. Every donor was a Caucasian adult from Nashville, Tennessee. Researchers partitioned CD4+ cells into CD45RA+ naive and CD45RA-negative memory subsets. Per germline, CDR1 SEHNR and CDR2 FQNEAQ (reference sequence). V was clipped by 5 bases and J by 1 base, with 15 bases between them. There are 15 residues in the CDR3. Sequenced sample: naive CD4+ T cells sorted from blood. The subset is: CD45RA+ positively selected. V gene TRBV7-9 combines with J gene TRBJ2-7; D possibly corresponds to TRBD1 (6 bases). The TCR sequence derives from a man aged 25 to 45 in good health. Here the CDR3 DNA reads TGTGCCAGCAGCCCCGGACAGCCGAAATCCTACGAGCAGTACTTC. Translation: CASSPGQPKSYEQYF. The full variable domain, completed using reference TRBV7-9 and TRBJ2-7, is DTGVSQNPRHKITKRGQNVTFRCDPISEHNRLYWYRQTLGQGPEFLTYFQNEAQLEKSRLLSDRFSAERPKGSFSTLEIQRTEQGDSAMYLCASSPGQPKSYEQYFGPGTRLTVT.